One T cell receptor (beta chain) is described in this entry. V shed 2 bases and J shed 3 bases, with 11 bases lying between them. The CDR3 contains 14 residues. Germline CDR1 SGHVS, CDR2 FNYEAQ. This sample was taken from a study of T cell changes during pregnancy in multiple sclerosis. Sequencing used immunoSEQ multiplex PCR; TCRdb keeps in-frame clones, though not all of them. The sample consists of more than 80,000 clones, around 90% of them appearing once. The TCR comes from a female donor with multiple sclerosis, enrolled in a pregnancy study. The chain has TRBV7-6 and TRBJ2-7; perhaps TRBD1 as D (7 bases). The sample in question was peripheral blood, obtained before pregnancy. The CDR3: CASSLQGGLYEQYF. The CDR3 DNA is TGTGCCAGCAGCTTACAGGGGGGACTCTACGAGCAGTACTTC.